These 32 T cell receptor beta chains were all obtained from the same sample, sequenced in a study of T cells in Graves' hyperthyroidism and ophthalmopathy. RNA transcripts served as the template for amplifying TCR beta CDR3 regions. With the HTBI primer set, the TCR CDR3 went through a first round of RT-PCR. TCRdb analysed the multiplex PCR reads with MiXCR anew, one entry per CDR3 protein. This table holds hundreds of thousands of distinct CDR3 sequences, roughly 15% found once. The sequenced sample consisted of blood. The receptors were gathered from a woman in her forties with Graves' ophthalmopathy.

The table lists this clonotype with a few counts. The chain links TRBV5-4 to TRBJ2-5; possibly TRBD2 for D (6 bases). The CDR3 is 15 residues long. The germline V and J ends were trimmed by 0 bases and 2 bases, with 11 bases remaining between them. The germline CDR1 and CDR2 sequences are SGHNT and YYREEE (reference sequence). The CDR3 protein is CASSLGGMGQETQYF. Here the CDR3 DNA reads TGTGCCAGCAGCTTGGGCGGGATGGGGCAAGAGACCCAGTACTTC.

There are a few counts of this clonotype. The V and J genes are TRBV29-1 and TRBJ2-2; 10 nucleotides match TRBD2. CDR1 and CDR2 from the germline V gene are SQVTM and ANQGSEA. With 5 bases clipped from V and 7 bases from J, the junction kept 7 bases outside the gene matches. The CDR3 is 14 amino acids. The chain's CDR3 is CSVWLAGVHGELFF. CDR3 DNA: TGCAGCGTTTGGCTAGCGGGAGTACACGGGGAGCTGTTTTTT.

The chain combines TRBV10-3 with TRBJ2-2, with 7 bases identical to TRBD1. This CDR3 has 14 residues. Germline values: CDR1 ENHRY, CDR2 SYGVKD. V was pared by 11 bases and J by 4 bases, with 10 bases of the junction left unmatched. Written as DNA, the CDR3 is TGTGCCGCATTGGGACAGAGCGGCACCGGGGAGCTGTTTTTT. As protein: CAALGQSGTGELFF.

This chain links TRBV7-9 with TRBJ1-2; D is unclear. The CDR3 extends over 13 amino acids. The germline V and J ends were trimmed by 5 bases and 4 bases, with 11 bases remaining between them. The germline CDR1 and CDR2 sequences are SEHNR and FQNEAQ (reference sequence). CDR3 protein: CASSPSAVYGYTF. The CDR3 DNA is TGTGCCAGCAGCCCGTCTGCGGTCTATGGCTACACCTTC.

This chain connects TRBV30 to TRBJ2-2; 8 bases map to TRBD2. The CDR3 loop spans 15 amino acids. The trim removed 4 bases at V and 8 bases at J, leaving 12 bases unmatched. Germline CDR1 is GTSNPN and CDR2 is SVGIG (reference sequence). The CDR3 nucleotides are TGTGCCTGGAAGCGGGAGTGGAGGCATATTGGGGAGCTGTTTTTT. Translating gives CAWKREWRHIGELFF.

For this clonotype: A much larger clone is a single base away; this may be a read error. The rearrangement uses TRBV28 and TRBJ1-5; a weak D match, TRBD1 (5 bases). Germline CDR1 MDHEN, CDR2 SYDVKM. The CDR3 has 14 residues. Here the CDR3 DNA reads TGTGCCAGCCGCCCGGGACGGACGAATCAGTCCCAGCATTTT. Translated, it gives CASRPGRTNQSQHF.

This clonotype occurred many times. The J gene is TRBJ2-7, the V gene TRBV29-1; a weak D match, TRBD2 (6 bases). Germline V gene lookup returns CDR1 SQVTM and CDR2 ANQGSEA. V was cut by 4 bases and J by 3 bases, with 13 bases left in between. This CDR3 has 13 amino acids. The CDR3 region is CSVAGVFNYEQYF. CDR3 DNA sequence: TGCAGCGTTGCGGGGGTTTTTAACTACGAGCAGTACTTC.

The chain has TRBV9 and TRBJ2-5; no clear D gene. The CDR3 length is 13 residues. The V and J ends lost 3 bases and 1 base respectively, with 7 bases between them. Per the germline V gene, CDR1 is SGDLS and CDR2 is YYNGEE. CDR3 sequence (DNA): TGTGCCAGCAGCGCGCACCCCCAAGAGACCCAGTACTTC. Amino acids: CASSAHPQETQYF.

This clonotype was picked up many times. The germline gene is not matched at one end of the junction; a read error may be the cause. This chain links TRBV28 with TRBJ1-1; no firm D call. The germline gives CDR1 MDHEN, CDR2 SYDVKM. This CDR3 is built from 11 residues. As DNA, the CDR3 is TGTGCCAGCCCTTCTAACACTGGAGCTTTCTTT. Translating it yields CASPSNTGAFF.

This clonotype was observed many times. The chain couples TRBV28 to TRBJ1-1; unclear D gene. Germline V gene sequence: CDR1 MDHEN, CDR2 SYDVKM. The CDR3 is 12 amino acids. Trimming cost V 5 bases and J 3 bases, with 7 bases left between them. CDR3 sequence reads: CASSLFDTEAFF. The CDR3 region has the DNA TGTGCCAGCAGTCTCTTCGACACTGAAGCTTTCTTT.

The chain couples TRBV12-3 or TRBV12-4 to TRBJ1-6, with D perhaps matching TRBD1 (6 bases). Trimming removed 4 bases at V and 10 bases at J, with 8 bases between. The CDR3 extends over 12 amino acids. Written as DNA, the CDR3 is TGTGCCAGCAGTTCACAGGGATCACCCCTCCACTTT. Translation gives CASSSQGSPLHF.

Many counts were recorded for this clonotype. The CDR3 nucleotides read TGCAGTGCTAGACCCGACAGGGGGCGAGAGACCCAGTACTTC. It is translated as CSARPDRGRETQYF. The chain joins TRBV20-1 to TRBJ2-5; 10 bases align to TRBD1. The CDR3 spans 14 residues. Germline CDR1 reads DFQATT; CDR2 reads SNEGSKA (reference sequence). V dropped 2 bases and J dropped 4; count of bases not matched to a gene: 4.

The chain recombines TRBV5-5 with TRBJ2-7; TRBD2 is a possible D gene (6 bases). Trimming pared 5 bases from V and 4 bases from J, leaving 16 bases between. Germline CDR1 is SGHKS and CDR2 is YYEKEE (reference sequence). The CDR3 runs 14 residues. The CDR3 is CASRNQGTGYEQYF. CDR3 bases: TGTGCCAGCAGAAATCAAGGGACTGGGTACGAGCAGTACTTC.

This chain uses TRBV15 with TRBJ1-2; maybe TRBD1 (5 bases). The CDR3 extends over 16 amino acids. CDR1 LNHNV and CDR2 YYDKDF come from the germline V gene (reference sequence). Trimming stripped 0 bases from V and 2 bases from J, with 13 bases between. CDR3 sequence: CATSRDRGSRNYGYTF. As DNA, the CDR3 is TGTGCCACCAGCAGAGATCGGGGGAGTCGGAACTATGGCTACACCTTC.

This clonotype appeared once. The chain has TRBV6-2 or TRBV6-3 and TRBJ2-5; TRBD2 matches at 13 bases. The CDR3 spans 17 residues. The germline CDR1 and CDR2 sequences are MNHEY and SVGEGT. V lost 2 bases and J lost 4; bases outside the gene matches: 7. CDR3 amino acids: CASSYPLGLAGAETQYF. The DNA of the CDR3 is TGTGCCAGCAGTTACCCACTCGGACTAGCGGGGGCAGAGACCCAGTACTTC.

This clonotype was seen at least ten times. The genes are TRBV2 and TRBJ1-2; a possible D gene is TRBD1 (6 bases). Germline CDR1 is SNHLY and CDR2 is FYNNEI. With 2 bases removed from V and 6 bases from J, the gap between germline ends came to 13 bases. The CDR3 is 14 amino acids. CDR3 loop: CASSETGSTHGYTF. The CDR3 DNA sequence: TGTGCCAGCAGTGAAACAGGGAGTACCCATGGCTACACCTTC.

This clonotype occurred a few times. V usage is TRBV30 and J usage is TRBJ2-2, with unresolved D. CDR3 size: 11 residues. V shed 6 bases and J shed 6 bases, with 8 bases lying between them. Germline V lookup: CDR1 GTSNPN, CDR2 SVGIG (reference sequence). This CDR3 reads CACLGAGELFF. CDR3 nucleotides: TGTGCCTGCCTGGGTGCCGGGGAGCTGTTTTTT.

This rearrangement joins TRBV29-1 to TRBJ2-7; possible D gene TRBD2, 5 bases. V was pared by 4 bases and J by 2 bases, with 9 bases between. Germline CDR1 SQVTM, CDR2 ANQGSEA. This CDR3 comprises 12 residues. CDR3 sequence reads: CSVGGVTYEQYF. The DNA for the CDR3 is TGCAGCGTTGGGGGAGTTACCTACGAGCAGTACTTC.

This clonotype was detected ten times or more. The chain recombines TRBV5-1 with TRBJ1-5; no firm D call. Germline CDR1 is SGHRS and CDR2 is YFSETQ. The CDR3 runs 14 residues. Between the trimmed V and J ends, which lost 1 base and 1 base, there was a span of 6 bases. DNA of the CDR3: TGCGCCAGCAGCTTGATGGGGAGCAATCAGCCCCAGCATTTT. Protein product: CASSLMGSNQPQHF.

This clonotype was detected ten times or more. The chain employs TRBV6-2 or TRBV6-3 and TRBJ2-7; TRBD2 matches 9 bases. The CDR3 is made up of 14 amino acids. In germline, CDR1 is MNHEY, CDR2 SVGEGT. With 2 bases clipped from V and 5 bases from J, the junction kept 4 bases outside the gene matches. CDR3 in DNA: TGTGCCAGCAGTTACGCGGGAGGGCCCCACGAGCAGTACTTC. Translating gives CASSYAGGPHEQYF.

This clonotype was counted a few times. A much larger clone differs by one base, so this may be a read error. This sequence joins TRBV19 and TRBJ2-5, with 8 bases identical to TRBD1. This CDR3 spans 15 amino acids. Germline-derived CDR1 and CDR2 are LNHDA and SQIVND (reference sequence). J lost 5 bases, V lost 3 bases, and 8 bases had no gene match. The CDR3 coding sequence is TGTGCCAGTAGTATGGGTGGACAGGGCGGGGAGACCCAGTACTTC. Amino acids: CASSMGGQGGETQYF.

There are many counts of this clonotype. V usage is TRBV12-3 or TRBV12-4 and J usage is TRBJ1-3; 9 bases align to TRBD1. V was clipped by 1 base and J by 7 bases; unmatched bases: 2. CDR3 length: 14 amino acids. The CDR3 spells CASSLGTGENTIYF. CDR3 sequence (DNA): TGTGCCAGCAGTTTAGGGACAGGGGAGAACACCATATATTTT.

This clonotype was counted only a few times. CDR3 amino acids: CASRRPGGTGELFF. CDR3 coding DNA: TGTGCCAGCAGAAGACCGGGGGGAACCGGGGAGCTGTTTTTT. J is TRBJ2-2 and V is TRBV27; TRBD2 aligns across 7 bases. The CDR3 is made up of 14 amino acids. Trimming removed 6 bases from V and 5 bases from J; junction bases left unmatched: 6. CDR1 MNHEY and CDR2 SMNVEV come from the germline V gene (reference sequence).

The chain links TRBV28 to TRBJ2-7; tentatively, D is TRBD1 (5 bases). With 6 bases removed from V and 5 bases from J, the gap between germline ends came to 14 bases. The CDR3 totals 13 residues. CDR1 MDHEN and CDR2 SYDVKM come from the germline V gene. DNA for the CDR3: TGTGCCAGCAGGTTCCAGGGTTCCCACGAGCAGTACTTC. Amino acids: CASRFQGSHEQYF.

V and J are TRBV11-2 and TRBJ1-5, with D unclear. Trimming took off 2 bases at V and 4 bases at J, with 12 bases between the two ends. Germline assignment: CDR1 SGHAT and CDR2 FQNNGV. CDR3 length equals 15 residues. The CDR3 loop reads CASSLTFTPNQPQHF. CDR3 sequence (DNA): TGTGCCAGCAGCTTAACGTTCACACCTAATCAGCCCCAGCATTTT.

The V and J genes are TRBV7-2 and TRBJ2-5; D is perhaps TRBD1 (6 bases). The CDR3 is 13 residues long. The germline gives CDR1 SGHTA, CDR2 FQGNSA. V was shortened by 4 bases and J by 7 bases, with 13 bases between the two germline ends. CDR3 amino acids: CASSSGHMGTQYF. CDR3 nucleotides: TGTGCCAGCAGCTCGGGACACATGGGGACCCAGTACTTC. The full variable domain, completed using reference TRBV7-2 and TRBJ2-5, is GAGVSQSPSNKVTEKGKDVELRCDPISGHTALYWYRQSLGQGLEFLIYFQGNSAPDKSGLPSDRFSAERTGGSVSTLTIQRTQQEDSAVYLCASSSGHMGTQYFGPGTRLLVL.

This clonotype has at least ten counts. J is TRBJ2-5 and V is TRBV15; D gene unclear. This CDR3 spans 14 amino acids. V was cut by 1 base and J by 5 bases, with 11 bases left in between. Germline V gives CDR1 LNHNV, CDR2 YYDKDF (reference sequence). DNA of the CDR3: TGTGCCACCAGCAGAGGGGCGGACCTGGAGACCCAGTACTTC. It codes for CATSRGADLETQYF.

This clonotype has ten or more counts. The CDR3 region has the DNA TGTGCCAGCAGTGAAAGGGCAGTTATACAGCCCCAGCATTTT. Its translation: CASSERAVIQPQHF. The V and J genes are TRBV12-3 or TRBV12-4 and TRBJ1-5; D is unclear. Between the trimmed V and J ends, which lost 5 bases and 7 bases, there was a span of 15 bases. There are 14 residues in the CDR3.

In its sample, this clonotype was seen many times. The rearrangement joins TRBV27 to TRBJ1-2; the D is unclear. Germline CDR1 and CDR2: MNHEY and SMNVEV (reference sequence). Trimming removed 2 bases from V and 6 bases from J, with 16 bases in between. The CDR3 has 15 amino acids. In nucleotides, the CDR3 is TGTGCCAGCAGTTTAGATCGATTGGTTACGGATGGCTACACCTTC. It specifies CASSLDRLVTDGYTF.

The chain has TRBV4-3 and TRBJ1-2; D gene uncertain. CDR3 size: 15 residues. In germline, CDR1 is LGHNA, CDR2 YSLEER. V was trimmed by 0 bases and J by 8 bases, leaving 16 bases between them. CDR3 coding DNA: TGCGCCAGCAGCCAAGATCACAGCGCGCCGGGCGGCTACACCTTC. It encodes CASSQDHSAPGGYTF.

This clonotype showed up many times. The V gene is TRBV10-3, the J gene TRBJ2-7, with 7 bases that match TRBD1. The CDR3 spans 13 residues. Trimming cost V 6 bases and J 2 bases; bases outside gene matches: 4. Germline V CDR1 and CDR2: ENHRY, SYGVKD. DNA of the CDR3: TGTGCCATCAGAACCGACAGGGCCTACGAGCAGTACTTC. Translated: CAIRTDRAYEQYF.

This chain links TRBV7-9 with TRBJ1-1; D is perhaps TRBD1 (5 bases). The CDR3 covers 13 residues. Trimming took 5 bases from V and 4 from J, leaving 11 bases between them. Germline CDR1 is SEHNR and CDR2 is FQNEAQ (reference sequence). The chain's CDR3 is CASSIQETTEAFF. CDR3 nucleotide sequence: TGTGCCAGCAGCATACAGGAGACCACTGAAGCTTTCTTT.